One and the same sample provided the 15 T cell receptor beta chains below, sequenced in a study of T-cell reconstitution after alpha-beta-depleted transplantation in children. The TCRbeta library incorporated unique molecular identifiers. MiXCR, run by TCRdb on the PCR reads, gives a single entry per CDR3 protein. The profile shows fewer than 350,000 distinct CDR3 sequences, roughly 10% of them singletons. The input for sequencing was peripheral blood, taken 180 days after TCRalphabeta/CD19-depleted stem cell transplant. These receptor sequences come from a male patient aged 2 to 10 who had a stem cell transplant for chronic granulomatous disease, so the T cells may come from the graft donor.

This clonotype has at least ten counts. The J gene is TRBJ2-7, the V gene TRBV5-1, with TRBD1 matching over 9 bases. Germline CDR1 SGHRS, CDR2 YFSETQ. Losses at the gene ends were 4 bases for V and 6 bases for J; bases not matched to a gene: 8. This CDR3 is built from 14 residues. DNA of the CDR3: TGCGCCAGCAGCGGGACAGGGAGACCCATCGAGCAGTACTTC. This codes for CASSGTGRPIEQYF. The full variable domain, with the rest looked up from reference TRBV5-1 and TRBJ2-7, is KAGVTQTPRYLIKTRGQQVTLSCSPISGHRSVSWYQQTPGQGLQFLFEYFSETQRNKGNFPGRFSGRQFSNSRSEMNVSTLELGDSALYLCASSGTGRPIEQYFGPGTRLTVT.

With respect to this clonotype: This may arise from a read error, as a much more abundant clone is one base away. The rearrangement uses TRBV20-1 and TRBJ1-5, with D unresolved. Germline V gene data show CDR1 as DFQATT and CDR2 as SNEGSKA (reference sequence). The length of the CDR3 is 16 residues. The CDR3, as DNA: TGCTGTGCCATAGAAAAGGGCTGGCTTAGCAATCAGCCCCAGCATTTT. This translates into CCAIEKGWLSNQPQHF.

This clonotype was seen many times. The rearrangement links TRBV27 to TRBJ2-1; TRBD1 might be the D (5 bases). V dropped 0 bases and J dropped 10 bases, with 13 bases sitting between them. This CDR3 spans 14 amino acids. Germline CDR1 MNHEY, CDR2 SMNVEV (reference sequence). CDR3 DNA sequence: TGTGCCAGCAGTTTATCGGTTGGGGCTGGGGAGCAGTTCTTC. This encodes CASSLSVGAGEQFF.

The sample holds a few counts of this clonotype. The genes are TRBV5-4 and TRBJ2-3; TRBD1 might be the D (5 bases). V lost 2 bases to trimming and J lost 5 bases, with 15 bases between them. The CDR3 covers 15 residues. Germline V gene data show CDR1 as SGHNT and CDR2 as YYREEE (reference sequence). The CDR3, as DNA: TGTGCCAGCAGCTTTATCGACAGTCTGAAAGATACGCAGTATTTT. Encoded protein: CASSFIDSLKDTQYF. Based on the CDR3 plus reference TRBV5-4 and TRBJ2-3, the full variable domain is ETGVTQSPTHLIKTRGQQVTLRCSSQSGHNTVSWYQQALGQGPQFIFQYYREEENGRGNFPPRFSGLQFPNYSSELNVNALELDDSALYLCASSFIDSLKDTQYFGPGTRLTVL.

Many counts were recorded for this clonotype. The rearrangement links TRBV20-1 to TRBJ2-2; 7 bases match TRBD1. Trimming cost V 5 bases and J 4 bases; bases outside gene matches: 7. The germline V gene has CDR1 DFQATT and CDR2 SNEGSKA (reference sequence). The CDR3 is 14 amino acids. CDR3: CSAALNRGTGELFF. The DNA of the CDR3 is TGCAGTGCTGCACTAAACAGGGGCACCGGGGAGCTGTTTTTT.

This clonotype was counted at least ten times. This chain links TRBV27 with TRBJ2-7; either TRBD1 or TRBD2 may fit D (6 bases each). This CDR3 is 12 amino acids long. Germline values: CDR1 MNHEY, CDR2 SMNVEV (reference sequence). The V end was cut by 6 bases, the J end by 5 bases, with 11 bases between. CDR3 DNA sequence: TGTGCCAGCAGCCGGGGGCGTAACGAGCAGTACTTC. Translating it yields CASSRGRNEQYF.

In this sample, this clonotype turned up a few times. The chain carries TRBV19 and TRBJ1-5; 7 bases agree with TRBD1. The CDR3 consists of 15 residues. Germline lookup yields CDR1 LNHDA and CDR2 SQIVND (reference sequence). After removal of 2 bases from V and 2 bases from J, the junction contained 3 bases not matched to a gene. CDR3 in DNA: TGTGCCAGTAGTATAAGACAGGGAGGCAATCAGCCCCAGCATTTT. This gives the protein CASSIRQGGNQPQHF.

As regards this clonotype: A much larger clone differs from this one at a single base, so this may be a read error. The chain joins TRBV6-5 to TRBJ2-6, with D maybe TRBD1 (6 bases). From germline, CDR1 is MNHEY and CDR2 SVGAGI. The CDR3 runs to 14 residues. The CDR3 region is CASSYALGANVLSF. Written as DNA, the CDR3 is TGTGCCAGCAGTTACGCTCTGGGGGCCAACGTCCTGAGTTTC.

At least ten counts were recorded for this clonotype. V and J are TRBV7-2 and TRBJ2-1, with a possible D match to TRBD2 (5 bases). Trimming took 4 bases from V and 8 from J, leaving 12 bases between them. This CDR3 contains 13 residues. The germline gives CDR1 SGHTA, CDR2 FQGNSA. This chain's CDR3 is CASSYMRAYEQFF. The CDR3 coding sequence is TGTGCCAGCAGCTACATGAGGGCCTATGAGCAGTTCTTC.

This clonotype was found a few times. CDR3 residues: CASSLSVAGAETQYF. As DNA, the CDR3 is TGTGCCAGCAGTTTGTCGGTAGCGGGAGCTGAGACCCAGTACTTC. The chain combines TRBV27 with TRBJ2-5, with TRBD2 matching 9 bases. The CDR3 has 15 residues. Per germline, CDR1 MNHEY and CDR2 SMNVEV (reference sequence). With 3 bases clipped from V and 5 bases from J, the junction kept 7 bases outside the gene matches.

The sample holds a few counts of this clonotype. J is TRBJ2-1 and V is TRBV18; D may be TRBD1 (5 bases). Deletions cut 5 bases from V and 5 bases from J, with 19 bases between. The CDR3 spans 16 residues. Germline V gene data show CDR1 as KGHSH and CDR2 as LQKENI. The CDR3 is CASSSTLTRTNNEQFF. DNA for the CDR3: TGTGCCAGCTCATCGACACTAACGCGGACAAACAATGAGCAGTTCTTC.

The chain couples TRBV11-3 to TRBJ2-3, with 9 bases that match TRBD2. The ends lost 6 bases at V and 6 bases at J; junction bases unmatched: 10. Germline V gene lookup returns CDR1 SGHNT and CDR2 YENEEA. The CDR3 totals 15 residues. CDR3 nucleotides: TGTGCCAGCAGGGGGCGGGAGGGCTACCTGGATACGCAGTATTTT. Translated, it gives CASRGREGYLDTQYF.

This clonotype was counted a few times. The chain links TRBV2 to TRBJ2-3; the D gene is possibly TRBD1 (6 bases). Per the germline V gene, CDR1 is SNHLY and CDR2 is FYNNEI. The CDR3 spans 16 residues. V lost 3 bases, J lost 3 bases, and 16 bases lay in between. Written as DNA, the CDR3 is TGTGCCAGCAGTGAGGGGACAAGACTAAGGACAGATACGCAGTATTTT. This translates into CASSEGTRLRTDTQYF.

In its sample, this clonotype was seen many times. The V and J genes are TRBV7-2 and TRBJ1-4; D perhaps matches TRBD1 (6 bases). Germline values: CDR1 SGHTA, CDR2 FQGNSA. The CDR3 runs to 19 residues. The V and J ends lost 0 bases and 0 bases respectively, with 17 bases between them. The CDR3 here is CASSLAWGRVAATNEKLFF. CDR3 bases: TGTGCCAGCAGCTTAGCCTGGGGGCGCGTAGCGGCAACTAATGAAAAACTGTTTTTT.

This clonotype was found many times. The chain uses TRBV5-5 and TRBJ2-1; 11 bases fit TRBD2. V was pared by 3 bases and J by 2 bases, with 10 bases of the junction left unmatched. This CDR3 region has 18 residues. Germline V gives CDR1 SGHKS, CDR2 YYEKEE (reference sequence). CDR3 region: CASSSLRLAGNPYNEQFF. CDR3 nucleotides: TGTGCCAGCAGCTCGCTTAGACTAGCGGGAAACCCCTACAATGAGCAGTTCTTC.